The sequence of this TCR beta chain was determined in a study of early T cells in non-severe SARS-CoV-2 infection. This clonotype has ten or more counts. TCRdb re-analysed the 5' RACE reads in MiXCR, keeping a single row per CDR3 protein. The sample includes roughly 56,000 distinct CDR3 sequences, roughly a tenth of them seen just once. Material: whole blood. This sequence originates from an adult who was a healthcare worker with PCR-confirmed SARS-CoV-2 infection or an uninfected control (not recorded which).

The CDR3 loop reads CASSADLANTGELFF. The DNA of the CDR3 is TGTGCCAGCAGCGCGGACCTCGCGAACACCGGGGAGCTGTTTTTT. The chain recombines TRBV9 with TRBJ2-2; D is unresolved. Per the germline V gene, CDR1 is SGDLS and CDR2 is YYNGEE. CDR3 length: 15 residues. Trimming took 3 bases from V and 0 from J, leaving 9 bases between them.